The clone carrying this TCR beta chain was picked up one time. Its target is unknown. This sample is part of a study of CD8+ T cells in alopecia areata. Study outcomes and limitations: While patients received tofacitinib, many expanded lesional clones remained present in scalp and blood.

Isolated RNA was reverse transcribed into cDNA used as the sequencing template. The table came from immunoSEQ multiplex PCR; TCRdb's copy has only in-frame clones and leaves some out. Of around 99,000 clones listed, around 83% are singletons. This CDR3 is built from 17 residues. The V gene's germline CDR1 is LGHNT and CDR2 FRNRAP. Trimming removed 3 bases from V and 4 bases from J; junction bases left unmatched: 12. As to treatment: oral pan-JAK inhibitor, 5-10 mg twice daily. The sequence was obtained from a human donor with alopecia areata. The specimen comprised CD8+ T cells sorted from blood, sampled at week 24, from a patient treated with tofacitinib. The chain couples TRBV12-5 to TRBJ2-5; 9 bases match TRBD2. The CDR3 sequence: CASGFPSGRGGRETQYF. CDR3 nucleotides: TGTGCTAGTGGTTTTCCTTCAGGGCGGGGGGGCCGAGAGACCCAGTACTTC. The entire variable domain, with the rest obtained from reference TRBV12-5 and TRBJ2-5, is as follows: DARVTQTPRHKVTEMGQEVTMRCQPILGHNTVFWYRQTMMQGLELLAYFRNRAPLDDSGMPKDRFSAEMPDATLATLKIQPSEPRDSAVYFCASGFPSGRGGRETQYFGPGTRLLVL.